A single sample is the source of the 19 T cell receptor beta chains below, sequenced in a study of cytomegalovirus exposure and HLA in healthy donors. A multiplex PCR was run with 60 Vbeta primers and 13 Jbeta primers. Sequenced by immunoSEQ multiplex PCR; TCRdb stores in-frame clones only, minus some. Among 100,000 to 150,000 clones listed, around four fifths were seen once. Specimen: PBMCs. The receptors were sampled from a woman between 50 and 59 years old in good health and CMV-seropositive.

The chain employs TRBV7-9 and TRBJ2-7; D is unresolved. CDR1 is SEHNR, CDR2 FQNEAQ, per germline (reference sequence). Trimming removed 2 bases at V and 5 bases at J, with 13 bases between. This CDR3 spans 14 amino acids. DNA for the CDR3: TGTGCCAGCAGCTTAATGGAGAATTCCCACGAGCAGTACTTC. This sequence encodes CASSLMENSHEQYF.

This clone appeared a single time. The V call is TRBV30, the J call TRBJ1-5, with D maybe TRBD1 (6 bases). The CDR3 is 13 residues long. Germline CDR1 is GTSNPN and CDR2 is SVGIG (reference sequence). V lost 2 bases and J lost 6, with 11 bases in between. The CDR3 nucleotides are TGTGCCTGGAGTCCAGGGGTGGCTCAGCCCCAGCATTTT. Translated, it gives CAWSPGVAQPQHF.

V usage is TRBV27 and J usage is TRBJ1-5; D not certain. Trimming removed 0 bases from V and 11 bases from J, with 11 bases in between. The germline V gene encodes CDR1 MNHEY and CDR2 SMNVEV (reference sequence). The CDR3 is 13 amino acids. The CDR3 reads CASSLSREGAQHF. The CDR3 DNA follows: TGTGCCAGCAGTTTATCGAGAGAAGGAGCCCAGCATTTT.

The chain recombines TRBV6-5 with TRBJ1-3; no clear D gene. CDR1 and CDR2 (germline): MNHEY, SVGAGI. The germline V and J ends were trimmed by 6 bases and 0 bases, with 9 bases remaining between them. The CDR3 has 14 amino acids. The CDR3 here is CASSPVSSGNTIYF. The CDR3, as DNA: TGTGCCAGCAGCCCGGTTAGCTCTGGAAACACCATATATTTT.

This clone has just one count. The CDR3 here is CASSPRTRRSYNEQFF. The CDR3, as DNA: TGTGCCAGCAGCCCGCGGACTCGCCGCTCCTACAATGAGCAGTTCTTC. The chain links TRBV7-2 to TRBJ2-1; maybe TRBD2 (5 bases). CDR3 length equals 16 residues. V was cut by 5 bases and J by 0 bases, with 14 bases left in between. The germline CDR1 and CDR2 sequences are SGHTA and FQGNSA. Full variable domain (missing parts from reference TRBV7-2 and TRBJ2-1): GAGVSQSPSNKVTEKGKDVELRCDPISGHTALYWYRQSLGQGLEFLIYFQGNSAPDKSGLPSDRFSAERTGGSVSTLTIQRTQQEDSAVYLCASSPRTRRSYNEQFFGPGTRLTVL.

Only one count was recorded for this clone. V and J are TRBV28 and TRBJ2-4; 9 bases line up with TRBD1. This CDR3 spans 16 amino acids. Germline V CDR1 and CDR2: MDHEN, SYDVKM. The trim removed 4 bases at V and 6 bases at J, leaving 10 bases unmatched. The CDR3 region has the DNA TGTGCCAGCAGTTCGCCGGGACAGGGCTTGGGAAACATTCAGTACTTC. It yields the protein CASSSPGQGLGNIQYF.

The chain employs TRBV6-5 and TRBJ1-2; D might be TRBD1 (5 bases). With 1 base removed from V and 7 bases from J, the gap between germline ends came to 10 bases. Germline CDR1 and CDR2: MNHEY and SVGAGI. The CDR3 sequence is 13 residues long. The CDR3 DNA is TGTGCCAGCAGTTACTTGGGGGGGGGTGGCTACACCTTC. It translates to CASSYLGGGGYTF.

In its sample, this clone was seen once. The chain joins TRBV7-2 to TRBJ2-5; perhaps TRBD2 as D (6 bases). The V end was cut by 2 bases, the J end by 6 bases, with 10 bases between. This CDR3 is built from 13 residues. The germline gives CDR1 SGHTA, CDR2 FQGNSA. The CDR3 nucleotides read TGTGCCAGCAGCTTAAACGCGGGGAAGACCCAGTACTTC. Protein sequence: CASSLNAGKTQYF.

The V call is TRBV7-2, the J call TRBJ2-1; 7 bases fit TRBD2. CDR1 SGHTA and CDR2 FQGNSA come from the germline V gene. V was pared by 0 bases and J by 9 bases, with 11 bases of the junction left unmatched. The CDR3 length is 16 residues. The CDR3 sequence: CASSLAPGGEQGEQFF. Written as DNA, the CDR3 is TGTGCCAGCAGCTTAGCCCCTGGGGGGGAGCAGGGTGAGCAGTTCTTC.

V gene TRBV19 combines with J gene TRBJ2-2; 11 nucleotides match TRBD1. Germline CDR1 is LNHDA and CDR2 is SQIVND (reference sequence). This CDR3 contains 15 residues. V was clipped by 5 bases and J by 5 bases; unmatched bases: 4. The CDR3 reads CASSPRDRGTGELFF. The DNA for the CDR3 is TGTGCCAGTAGTCCACGGGACAGGGGGACCGGGGAGCTGTTTTTT. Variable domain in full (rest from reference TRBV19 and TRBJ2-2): DGGITQSPKYLFRKEGQNVTLSCEQNLNHDAMYWYRQDPGQGLRLIYYSQIVNDFQKGDIAEGYSVSREKKESFPLTVTSAQKNPTAFYLCASSPRDRGTGELFFGEGSRLTVL.

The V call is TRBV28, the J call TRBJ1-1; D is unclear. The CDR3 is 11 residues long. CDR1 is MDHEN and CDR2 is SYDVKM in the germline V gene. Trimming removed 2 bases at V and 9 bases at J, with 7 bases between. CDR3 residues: CASSLGQKAFF. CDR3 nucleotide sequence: TGTGCCAGCAGTTTAGGGCAGAAAGCTTTCTTT.

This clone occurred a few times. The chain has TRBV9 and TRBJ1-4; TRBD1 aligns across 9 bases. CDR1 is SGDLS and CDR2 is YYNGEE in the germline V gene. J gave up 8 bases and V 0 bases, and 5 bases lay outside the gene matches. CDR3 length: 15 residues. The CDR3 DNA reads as TGTGCCAGCAGCGTAGGGGACAGGGATTTCGAAAAACTGTTTTTT. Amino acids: CASSVGDRDFEKLFF. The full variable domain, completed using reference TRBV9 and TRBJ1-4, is DSGVTQTPKHLITATGQRVTLRCSPRSGDLSVYWYQQSLDQGLQFLIQYYNGEERAKGNILERFSAQQFPDLHSELNLSSLELGDSALYFCASSVGDRDFEKLFFGSGTQLSVL.

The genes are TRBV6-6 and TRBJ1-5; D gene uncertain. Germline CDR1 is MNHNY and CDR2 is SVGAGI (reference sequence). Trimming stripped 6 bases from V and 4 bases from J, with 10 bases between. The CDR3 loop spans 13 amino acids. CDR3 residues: CASSNSLNQPQHF. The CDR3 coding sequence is TGTGCCAGCAGCAACAGCCTTAATCAGCCCCAGCATTTT.

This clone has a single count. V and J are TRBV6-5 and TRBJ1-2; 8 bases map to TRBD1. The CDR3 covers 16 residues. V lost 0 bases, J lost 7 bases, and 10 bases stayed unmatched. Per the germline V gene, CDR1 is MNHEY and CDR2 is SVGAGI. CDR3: CASSYSGPAGGFGYTF. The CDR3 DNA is TGTGCCAGCAGTTACTCTGGTCCCGCAGGGGGCTTTGGCTACACCTTC.

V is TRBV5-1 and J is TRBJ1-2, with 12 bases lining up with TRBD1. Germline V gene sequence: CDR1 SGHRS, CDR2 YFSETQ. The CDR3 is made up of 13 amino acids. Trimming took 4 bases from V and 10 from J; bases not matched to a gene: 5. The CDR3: CASSMGQGAVYTF. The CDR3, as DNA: TGCGCCAGCAGCATGGGACAGGGGGCTGTCTACACCTTC. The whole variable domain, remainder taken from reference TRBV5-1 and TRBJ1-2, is KAGVTQTPRYLIKTRGQQVTLSCSPISGHRSVSWYQQTPGQGLQFLFEYFSETQRNKGNFPGRFSGRQFSNSRSEMNVSTLELGDSALYLCASSMGQGAVYTFGSGTRLTVV.

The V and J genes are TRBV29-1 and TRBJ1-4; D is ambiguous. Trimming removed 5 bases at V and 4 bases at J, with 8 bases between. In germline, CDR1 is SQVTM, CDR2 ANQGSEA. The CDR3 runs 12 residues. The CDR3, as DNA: TGCAGCGTTTCAGGAAATAATGAAAAACTGTTTTTT. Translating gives CSVSGNNEKLFF.

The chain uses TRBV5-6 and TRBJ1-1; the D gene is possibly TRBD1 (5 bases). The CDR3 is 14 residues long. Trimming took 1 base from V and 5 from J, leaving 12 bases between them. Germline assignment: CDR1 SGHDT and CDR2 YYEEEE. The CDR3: CASSLLPGKTEAFF. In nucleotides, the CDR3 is TGTGCCAGCAGCTTGCTGCCAGGGAAGACTGAAGCTTTCTTT.

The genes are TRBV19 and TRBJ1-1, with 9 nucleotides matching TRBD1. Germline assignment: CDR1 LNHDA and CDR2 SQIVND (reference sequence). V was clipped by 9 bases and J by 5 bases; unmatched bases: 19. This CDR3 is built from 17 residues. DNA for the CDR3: TGTGCCAGCATCACCAAGAGGACAGGGGATCTTTGGACTGAAGCTTTCTTT. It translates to CASITKRTGDLWTEAFF.

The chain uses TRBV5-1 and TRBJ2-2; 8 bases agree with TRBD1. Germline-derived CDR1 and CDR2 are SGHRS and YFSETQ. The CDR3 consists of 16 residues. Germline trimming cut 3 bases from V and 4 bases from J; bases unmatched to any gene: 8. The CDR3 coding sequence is TGCGCCAGCAGCTCTGGACAGGGTCTCGGCACCGGGGAGCTGTTTTTT. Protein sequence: CASSSGQGLGTGELFF.